This TCR beta chain comes out of a study of blood T cell repertoires in COVID-19. Participants were aged roughly 18 to 95 years, lived in around 25 US areas, and enrolled virtually. Participants' reported clinical history set cohort assignment. Cohort 3 donors were reported recovered after two negative PCRs, clearance, or symptom resolution. Germline CDR1 and CDR2: LGHNT and FRNRAP. V was shortened by 7 bases and J by 7 bases, with 14 bases between the two germline ends. The CDR3 loop spans 14 amino acids. Profiled with immunoSEQ multiplex PCR; TCRdb holds only in-frame clones, not every one. The sample comprises 300,000 to 400,000 clones, 80% to 90% of which are singletons, and approximately 1% rests with the top ten.

The sequenced sample consisted of PBMCs or T cells enriched from blood (not recorded which). The receptor's source is a man aged 18 to 30 who had recovered from COVID-19. V is TRBV12-5 and J is TRBJ1-6, with D unclear. CDR3 residues: CASAPGVRNSPLHF. CDR3 nucleotide sequence: TGTGCTAGTGCCCCCGGGGTGAGGAATTCACCCCTCCACTTT.